The rows below give T cell receptor beta chains drawn from one sample of a study of T cells in tuberculosis. Clones were read by immunoSEQ multiplex PCR, and TCRdb kept only the in-frame ones, dropping some. The repertoire includes tens of thousands of clones, roughly 95% of them detected once, and more than 1.2% sits in the top ten. Sequencing was performed on PBMCs, taken at tuberculosis diagnosis. The receptors shown here come from an adult with tuberculosis. CDR3s include the opening cysteine and the closing phenylalanine or tryptophan. The D gene is left open where the match is weak. Clone sizes are given selectively: once, few, many, or a class where the clone is expanded.

D gene	clone size	V gene	J gene	CDR3 protein	CDR3 DNA
NA	NA	TRBV27	TRBJ2-1	CASSLSSRRSNYNEQFF	TGTGCCAGCAGTTTATCGAGTCGGCGGTCCAATTACAATGAGCAGTTCTTC
NA	NA	TRBV6-5	TRBJ1-1	CASSYEDSLNTEAFF	TGTGCCAGCAGTTACGAGGACAGCCTGAACACTGAAGCTTTCTTT
TRBD2	NA	TRBV7-7	TRBJ2-5	CASSLRLAAKETQYF	TGTGCTAGCAGCTTGAGACTAGCGGCAAAAGAGACCCAGTACTTC
NA	NA	TRBV10-3	TRBJ2-5	CAISTTSQETQYF	TGTGCCATCAGTACGACTAGCCAAGAGACCCAGTACTTC
NA	few	TRBV7-2	TRBJ1-5	CASSLTIPGGEPQHF	TGTGCCAGCAGCTTAACGATTCCTGGAGGAGAGCCCCAGCATTTT
TRBD2	NA	TRBV29-1	TRBJ2-3	CSISGTSGRGDTQYF	TGCAGCATTTCCGGGACTAGCGGGAGAGGAGATACGCAGTATTTT
NA	NA	TRBV10-3	TRBJ1-2	CAIKRRAVDGYTF	TGTGCCATCAAAAGAAGAGCTGTGGATGGCTACACCTTC
NA	NA	TRBV18	TRBJ1-1	CASSPLTGENTEAFF	TGTGCCAGCTCACCATTAACAGGAGAGAACACTGAAGCTTTCTTT
TRBD1	NA	TRBV6-5	TRBJ2-7	CASRGTGTYEQYF	TGTGCCAGCAGGGGGACAGGGACTTACGAGCAGTACTTC
NA	NA	TRBV30	TRBJ2-1	CAWSVRRSYNEQFF	TGTGCCTGGAGTGTACGTCGGAGTTACAATGAGCAGTTCTTC
TRBD2	NA	TRBV19	TRBJ2-3	CASSIASGRARISPDTQYF	TGTGCCAGTAGTATCGCTTCCGGGAGGGCCAGGATAAGCCCAGATACGCAGTATTTT
TRBD2	NA	TRBV5-6	TRBJ2-7	CASSSGTSGTHEQYF	TGTGCCAGCAGCTCGGGGACTAGCGGGACCCACGAGCAGTACTTC
NA	NA	TRBV4-1	TRBJ2-7	CASSQPGQIYEQYF	TGCGCCAGCAGCCAACCAGGACAAATATACGAGCAGTACTTC
NA	NA	TRBV29-1	TRBJ2-1	CSADSFNEQFF	TGCAGCGCGGACAGCTTCAATGAGCAGTTCTTC
TRBD1	NA	TRBV28	TRBJ2-3	CASTKGQGRADTQYF	TGTGCCAGCACCAAGGGACAGGGGAGGGCCGATACGCAGTATTTT
TRBD2	NA	TRBV9	TRBJ2-1	CASSVGLAGFLDEQFF	TGTGCCAGCAGCGTAGGCCTAGCGGGCTTTCTGGATGAGCAGTTCTTC
NA	NA	TRBV7-6	TRBJ2-1	CASSPLEVEQFF	TGTGCCAGCAGCCCGCTAGAGGTTGAGCAGTTCTTC
NA	NA	TRBV15	TRBJ1-6	CATSGRGQGSSNSPLHF	TGTGCCACCAGCGGTCGCGGGCAGGGGTCCTCCAATTCACCCCTCCACTTT
NA	NA	TRBV4-3	TRBJ1-1	CASSQFGQGFHTEAFF	TGCGCCAGCAGCCAATTCGGGCAGGGGTTTCACACTGAAGCTTTCTTT
TRBD1	NA	TRBV5-4	TRBJ1-2	CASSRPGQGDANYGYTF	TGTGCCAGCAGCAGGCCGGGACAGGGGGATGCGAACTATGGCTACACCTTC
NA	NA	TRBV11-3	TRBJ2-1	CASSLRSSSYNEQFF	TGTGCCAGCAGCTTGCGCTCGAGCTCCTACAATGAGCAGTTCTTC
TRBD2	NA	TRBV15	TRBJ2-1	CATSSSGLVAYNEQFF	TGTGCCACCAGCAGTTCCGGACTAGTGGCCTACAATGAGCAGTTCTTC
NA	NA	TRBV5-1	TRBJ1-1	CASTVDVQGNTEAFF	TGCGCCAGCACTGTCGACGTTCAGGGTAACACTGAAGCTTTCTTT
NA	NA	TRBV28	TRBJ2-6	CASSFPTRLSGANVLTF	TGTGCCAGCAGTTTCCCTACCCGCCTCTCTGGGGCCAACGTCCTGACTTTC
NA	NA	TRBV4-1	TRBJ2-6	CASSQLIGGFSGANVLTF	TGCGCCAGCAGCCAACTTATCGGGGGTTTCTCTGGGGCCAACGTCCTGACTTTC
NA	NA	TRBV5-6	TRBJ2-3	CASSSVQVWVGDTQYF	TGTGCCAGCAGCTCTGTCCAGGTGTGGGTGGGAGATACGCAGTATTTT
NA	once	TRBV6-5	TRBJ2-2	CASSYQITGELFF	TGTGCCAGCAGTTACCAAATCACCGGGGAGCTGTTTTTT